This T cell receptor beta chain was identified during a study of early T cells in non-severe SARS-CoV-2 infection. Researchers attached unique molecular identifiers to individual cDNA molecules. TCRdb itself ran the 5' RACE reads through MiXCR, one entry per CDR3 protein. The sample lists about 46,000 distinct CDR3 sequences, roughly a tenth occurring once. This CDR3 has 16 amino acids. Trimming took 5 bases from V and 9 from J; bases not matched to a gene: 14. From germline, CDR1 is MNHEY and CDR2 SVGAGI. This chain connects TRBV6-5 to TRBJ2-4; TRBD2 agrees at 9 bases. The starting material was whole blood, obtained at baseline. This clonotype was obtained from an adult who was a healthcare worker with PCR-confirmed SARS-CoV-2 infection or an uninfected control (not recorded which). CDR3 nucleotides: TGTGCCAGCAGTAGGGCAAGCGGGGGGCTAGGAGGCATTCAGTACTTC. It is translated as CASSRASGGLGGIQYF.